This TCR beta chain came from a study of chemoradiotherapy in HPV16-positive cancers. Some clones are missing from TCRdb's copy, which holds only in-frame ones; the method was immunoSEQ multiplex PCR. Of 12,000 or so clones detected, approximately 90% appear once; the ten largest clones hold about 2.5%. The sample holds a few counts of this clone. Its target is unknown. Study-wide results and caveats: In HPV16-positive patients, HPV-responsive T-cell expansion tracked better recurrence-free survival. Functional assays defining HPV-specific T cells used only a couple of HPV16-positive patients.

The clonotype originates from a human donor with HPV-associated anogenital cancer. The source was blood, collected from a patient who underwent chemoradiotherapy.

The CDR3 nucleotides are TGTGCCAGCAGTGACGCTAGCGGGGCCACAGATACGCAGTATTTT. Its translation is CASSDASGATDTQYF. The chain links TRBV6-4 to TRBJ2-3; 9 positions match TRBD2. Per the germline V gene, CDR1 is MRHNA and CDR2 is SNTAGT. After removal of 2 bases from V and 2 bases from J, the junction contained 2 bases not matched to a gene. The CDR3 covers 15 residues.